This T cell receptor (beta chain) was sequenced for a study of identical twins. The germline V gene has CDR1 SNHLY and CDR2 FYNNEI. The CDR3 runs 12 residues. Trimming took 2 bases from V and 4 from J, leaving 5 bases between them. TCRdb recomputed calls from the 5' RACE reads with MiXCR, one row per CDR3 protein. The table shows about 530,000 distinct CDR3 sequences, with about 22% occurring only once. The same specimen was also included in a second study, on yellow fever vaccine responses in identical twins.

The clonotype originates from a woman aged 18-30 years in good health. The specimen was CD4+ T cells sorted from blood. This rearrangement joins TRBV2 to TRBJ1-2; D unresolved. The CDR3 here is CASSETFYGYTF. For the CDR3, the DNA is TGTGCCAGCAGTGAAACTTTCTATGGCTACACCTTC. The whole variable domain, remainder taken from reference TRBV2 and TRBJ1-2, is EPEVTQTPSHQVTQMGQEVILRCVPISNHLYFYWYRQILGQKVEFLVSFYNNEISEKSEIFDDQFSVERPDGSNFTLKIRSTKLEDSAMYFCASSETFYGYTFGSGTRLTVV.